This TCR beta chain is drawn from a study of blood T cell repertoires in COVID-19. The wider study: Samples of COVID-19 (acute and convalescent) were obtained from the United States, Italy and Spain. The analysed material was cDNA or gDNA that came from T cells, B-cell-depleted T cells, or PBMCs.

Original analysis: Nucleated cell counts were estimated from reference gene primer amplification. The method was immunoSEQ multiplex PCR; TCRdb's version includes in-frame clones alone and lacks a portion of them. Clone size and the V and J calls come from that table; the DNA yielded D and trimming. The sample lists roughly 250,000 clones, 84% occurring once. Germline CDR1 and CDR2: SGHRS and YFSETQ. The CDR3 sequence is 13 residues long. V was pared by 1 base and J by 1 base, with 5 bases between. What was sequenced was peripheral blood. This sequence joins TRBV5-1 and TRBJ2-5, with D uncertain. This sequence was found in a human donor in a cohort sampled during active COVID-19. CDR3 loop: CASSLRAQETQYF. DNA of the CDR3: TGCGCCAGCAGCTTGAGAGCCCAAGAGACCCAGTACTTC.